This T cell receptor beta chain was retrieved from a study of blood T cell repertoires in COVID-19. The overall study: Collection of acute and convalescent COVID-19 samples took place in the United States, Italy and Spain. In each case, the material was cDNA or gDNA derived from T cells, B-cell-depleted T cells, or PBMCs.

Original data processing: By means of reference gene primer amplification, nucleated cell counts were estimated. Only in-frame clones appear in the TCRdb table, and some are missing; sequencing was by immunoSEQ multiplex PCR. V, J and clone size are taken as reported in that table, and D and trimming were inferred from the DNA itself. The sample holds approximately 150,000 clones, approximately 87% seen once. The germline CDR1 and CDR2 sequences are PRHDT and FYEKMQ (reference sequence). The CDR3 totals 16 residues. The trim removed 5 bases at V and 4 bases at J, leaving 13 bases unmatched. This sequence originates from a man aged 45-65 years who had recovered from COVID-19. The J gene is TRBJ1-1, the V gene TRBV13, with 7 bases identical to TRBD1. Sequencing was done on a sample of peripheral blood. The CDR3 coding sequence is TGTGCCAGCAGCCAGGGGGAATGGGGTATTTTCACTGAAGCTTTCTTT. Residues: CASSQGEWGIFTEAFF.